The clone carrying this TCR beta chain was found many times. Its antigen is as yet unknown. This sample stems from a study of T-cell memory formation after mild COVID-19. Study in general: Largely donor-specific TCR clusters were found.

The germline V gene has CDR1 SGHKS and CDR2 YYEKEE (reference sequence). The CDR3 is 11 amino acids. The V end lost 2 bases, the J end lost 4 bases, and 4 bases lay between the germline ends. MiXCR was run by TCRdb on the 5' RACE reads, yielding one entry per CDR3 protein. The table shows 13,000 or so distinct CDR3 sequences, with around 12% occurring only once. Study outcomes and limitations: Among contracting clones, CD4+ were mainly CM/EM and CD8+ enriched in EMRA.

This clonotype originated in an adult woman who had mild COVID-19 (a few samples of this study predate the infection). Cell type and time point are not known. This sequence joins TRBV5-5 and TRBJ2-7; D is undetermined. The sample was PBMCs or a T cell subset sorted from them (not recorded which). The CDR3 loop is CASSFGYEQYF. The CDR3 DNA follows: TGTGCCAGCAGCTTCGGGTACGAGCAGTACTTC.